The 12 T cell receptor beta chains below were found in one sample sequenced in a study of T cell responses to AZD1222 COVID-19 vaccine. Method: immunoSEQ multiplex PCR; TCRdb's copy keeps in-frame clones and lacks some. Among approximately 130,000 clones listed, roughly 90% were seen once. Sequencing used peripheral blood, obtained on day 0 of MenACWY control vaccination. The receptors originated from an adult in good health.

The CDR3 is CASNGGAPNTEAFF. The CDR3 DNA is TGTGCCAGCAACGGGGGGGCACCGAACACTGAAGCTTTCTTT. V and J are TRBV11-3 and TRBJ1-1; maybe TRBD1 (6 bases). Germline V gene sequence: CDR1 SGHNT, CDR2 YENEEA. The CDR3 sequence is 14 residues long. V was shortened by 7 bases and J by 1 base, with 13 bases between the two germline ends.

The chain combines TRBV2 with TRBJ2-3; 15 bases fit TRBD2. V lost 7 bases, J lost 3 bases, and 11 bases stayed unmatched. The CDR3 spans 18 residues. Germline V gene sequence: CDR1 SNHLY, CDR2 FYNNEI. The DNA of the CDR3 is TGTGCCAGCATTCGGACTAGCGGGAGGGCCGCGGAAACAGATACGCAGTATTTT. The encoded protein is CASIRTSGRAAETDTQYF. Filled out from reference TRBV2 and TRBJ2-3, the complete variable domain reads EPEVTQTPSHQVTQMGQEVILRCVPISNHLYFYWYRQILGQKVEFLVSFYNNEISEKSEIFDDQFSVERPDGSNFTLKIRSTKLEDSAMYFCASIRTSGRAAETDTQYFGPGTRLTVL.

This clone was seen just once. V gene TRBV11-3 combines with J gene TRBJ1-4, with D possibly matching TRBD1 (5 bases). CDR1 and CDR2 (germline): SGHNT, YENEEA. This CDR3 has 15 amino acids. Trimming took off 5 bases at V and 2 bases at J, with 12 bases between the two ends. Written as DNA, the CDR3 is TGTGCCAGCAGCACCCGAAAGGGGACTAATGAAAAACTGTTTTTT. Translating it yields CASSTRKGTNEKLFF. Combining the CDR3 with reference TRBV11-3 and TRBJ1-4 gives the whole variable domain EAGVVQSPRYKIIEKKQPVAFWCNPISGHNTLYWYLQNLGQGPELLIRYENEEAVDDSQLPKDRFSAERLKGVDSTLKIQPAELGDSAVYLCASSTRKGTNEKLFFGSGTQLSVL.

The chain is built from TRBV7-2 and TRBJ2-5; TRBD1 matches at 11 bases. CDR1 SGHTA and CDR2 FQGNSA come from the germline V gene. The J segment lost 4 bases and the V segment lost 4 bases, leaving 2 bases of the junction unmatched. The CDR3 runs to 14 residues. CDR3 sequence: CASSWGTGGETQYF. CDR3 nucleotides: TGTGCCAGCAGCTGGGGGACAGGGGGAGAGACCCAGTACTTC.

In nucleotides, the CDR3 is TGTGCCAGCAGCTTAGAACAGGGTTTCGGGAGTTTCGAGCAGTACTTC. Amino acids: CASSLEQGFGSFEQYF. V usage is TRBV7-6 and J usage is TRBJ2-7; D is tentatively TRBD1 or TRBD2 (6 bases each). The CDR3 spans 16 residues. Trimming left V 1 base short and J 6 bases short, with 19 bases between. Looked up from germline, CDR1 is SGHVS and CDR2 is FNYEAQ.

The chain carries TRBV7-9 and TRBJ2-2, with D hard to call. Germline-derived CDR1 and CDR2 are SEHNR and FQNEAQ (reference sequence). Trimming took 3 bases from V and 7 from J, leaving 9 bases between them. This CDR3 has 13 amino acids. The CDR3 bases are TGTGCCAGCAGCTTTGCCCAGCGCGGGGAGCTGTTTTTT. This sequence encodes CASSFAQRGELFF.

This rearrangement joins TRBV6-4 to TRBJ2-7; 9 bases fit TRBD2. The germline gives CDR1 MRHNA, CDR2 SNTAGT. Trimming cost V 0 bases and J 0 bases; bases outside gene matches: 3. The CDR3 covers 16 residues. This CDR3 reads CASSDSASGNSYEQYF. DNA for the CDR3: TGTGCCAGCAGTGACTCAGCTAGCGGGAACTCCTACGAGCAGTACTTC.

The V and J genes are TRBV15 and TRBJ1-2; tentative D call: TRBD1 (5 bases). Trimming took 0 bases from V and 0 from J, leaving 11 bases between them. Germline lookup yields CDR1 LNHNV and CDR2 YYDKDF (reference sequence). CDR3 size: 16 residues. In nucleotides, the CDR3 is TGTGCCACCAGCAGAGATCTGACAGCTTCTAACTATGGCTACACCTTC. It codes for CATSRDLTASNYGYTF.

This clone was seen just once. The V gene is TRBV5-4, the J gene TRBJ1-5, with TRBD1 matching over 8 bases. V was clipped by 4 bases and J by 3 bases; unmatched bases: 3. The CDR3 is 14 amino acids. Germline CDR1 SGHNT, CDR2 YYREEE (reference sequence). The chain's CDR3 is CASSMDRANQPQHF. The DNA of the CDR3 is TGTGCCAGCAGCATGGACAGGGCCAATCAGCCCCAGCATTTT.

This rearrangement joins TRBV19 to TRBJ1-1; the match to TRBD1 covers 7 bases. Trimming at V came to 3 bases and at J to 0 bases, leaving 10 bases not matched to a gene. The germline V gene encodes CDR1 LNHDA and CDR2 SQIVND (reference sequence). CDR3 size: 17 residues. The CDR3 DNA sequence: TGTGCCAGTAGTATCTTTGGAGGGGGCGCGGTGAACACTGAAGCTTTCTTT. It translates to CASSIFGGGAVNTEAFF.

The V call is TRBV30, the J call TRBJ2-3; 9 bases line up with TRBD2. The germline CDR1 and CDR2 sequences are GTSNPN and SVGIG (reference sequence). The V gene end was trimmed by 4 bases and the J gene end by 0 bases; junction bases not matched to a gene: 14. This CDR3 is 18 amino acids long. CDR3 coding DNA: TGTGCCTGGAAGGGTAGGCTAGCGGGACCCCCTAGCACAGATACGCAGTATTTT. It is translated as CAWKGRLAGPPSTDTQYF.

The chain uses TRBV10-3 and TRBJ2-1; 12 bases map to TRBD2. Germline V gives CDR1 ENHRY, CDR2 SYGVKD. This CDR3 has 18 residues. J gave up 8 bases and V 5 bases, and 16 bases lay outside the gene matches. The CDR3 region has the DNA TGTGCCATCAGTAGAGGACTAGCGGGGACCTCACTCCGAGATGAGCAGTTCTTC. Protein sequence: CAISRGLAGTSLRDEQFF.